The next 31 T cell receptor beta chains were all read from a single sample in a study of shared clonotypes between healthy human individuals. Assay: immunoSEQ multiplex PCR; the TCRdb copy retains only in-frame clones and omits some. The sample records over a million clones, 98% being singletons. Sequencing was performed on naive CD4+ T cells sorted from blood. The subset: CD45RA+ positively selected. The receptors were sampled from a man aged 30-40 years in good health.

The chain is built from TRBV6-6 and TRBJ2-7; a possible D gene is TRBD2 (6 bases). The V and J ends lost 7 bases and 3 bases respectively, with 13 bases between them. This CDR3 contains 13 residues. Germline V CDR1 and CDR2: MNHNY, SVGAGI (reference sequence). CDR3 protein: CASNPGVVYEQYF. CDR3 coding DNA: TGTGCCAGCAACCCGGGAGTGGTCTACGAGCAGTACTTC.

This chain uses TRBV14 with TRBJ2-1; D possibly corresponds to TRBD2 (5 bases). This CDR3 comprises 16 residues. The germline V gene encodes CDR1 SGHDN and CDR2 FVKESK. Trimming removed 6 bases from V and 3 bases from J, with 18 bases in between. CDR3 DNA sequence: TGTGCCAGCAGAAAAGGACTCGGAGGAGGCTACAATGAGCAGTTCTTC. This translates into CASRKGLGGGYNEQFF.

The count of this clone is one. V gene TRBV7-6 combines with J gene TRBJ2-3; no firm D call. V shed 2 bases and J shed 3 bases, with 9 bases lying between them. CDR1 SGHVS and CDR2 FNYEAQ come from the germline V gene. CDR3 length: 14 amino acids. The CDR3 protein is CASSLSTRTDTQYF. CDR3 bases: TGTGCCAGCAGCTTAAGTACCCGAACAGATACGCAGTATTTT.

This clone was seen a single time. The rearrangement uses TRBV28 and TRBJ2-7; the match to TRBD1 covers 8 bases. Per germline, CDR1 MDHEN and CDR2 SYDVKM. V lost 5 bases and J lost 5; bases outside the gene matches: 8. The CDR3 covers 14 residues. CDR3 region: CASSATGAVHEQYF. In nucleotides, the CDR3 is TGTGCCAGCAGTGCGACAGGGGCCGTCCACGAGCAGTACTTC.

V usage is TRBV19 and J usage is TRBJ2-5; a weak D match, TRBD2 (5 bases). This CDR3 spans 14 amino acids. V was pared by 7 bases and J by 5 bases, with 17 bases between. Germline V CDR1 and CDR2: LNHDA, SQIVND (reference sequence). CDR3 nucleotide sequence: TGTGCCAGTATAGGCTTCGGAGGCGGGGAGACCCAGTACTTC. It is translated as CASIGFGGGETQYF.

The rearrangement uses TRBV7-2 and TRBJ2-1; possibly TRBD2 for D (5 bases). The V end lost 0 bases, the J end lost 2 bases, and 8 bases lay between the germline ends. The CDR3 totals 15 residues. The germline V gene encodes CDR1 SGHTA and CDR2 FQGNSA. The CDR3 loop is CASSLAGATYNEQFF. CDR3 DNA sequence: TGTGCCAGCAGCTTAGCGGGAGCGACCTACAATGAGCAGTTCTTC.

The rearrangement joins TRBV6-6 to TRBJ2-2; TRBD2 agrees at 7 bases. CDR1 and CDR2 from the germline V gene are MNHNY and SVGAGI (reference sequence). The V segment lost 6 bases and the J segment 4 bases; nucleotides outside the gene matches: 11. The CDR3 totals 16 residues. Here the CDR3 reads CASSTPTSMITGELFF. DNA of the CDR3: TGTGCCAGCAGCACCCCGACTAGCATGATCACCGGGGAGCTGTTTTTT.

The gene calls are TRBV7-2 and TRBJ2-7, with D uncertain. Germline V gives CDR1 SGHTA, CDR2 FQGNSA. Trimming left V 5 bases short and J 1 base short, with 12 bases between. The CDR3 covers 14 residues. The CDR3 is CASSPMGGSYEQYF. CDR3 nucleotides: TGTGCCAGCAGCCCTATGGGCGGATCCTACGAGCAGTACTTC.

The V gene is TRBV9, the J gene TRBJ2-5; D may match TRBD1 or TRBD2 (5 bases each). V was pared by 6 bases and J by 5 bases, with 20 bases between. The CDR3 spans 15 residues. Germline V gene data show CDR1 as SGDLS and CDR2 as YYNGEE. CDR3: CASKRSGFPGETQYF. The CDR3 nucleotides are TGTGCCAGCAAAAGATCGGGGTTCCCAGGGGAGACCCAGTACTTC.

CDR3 DNA: TGTGCCAGCAGCGGAGACAGGGCACCCTACGAGCAGTACTTC. Its protein is CASSGDRAPYEQYF. The chain has TRBV9 and TRBJ2-7; TRBD1 agrees at 7 bases. The germline V gene has CDR1 SGDLS and CDR2 YYNGEE. With V trimmed by 3 bases and J by 2 bases, 5 bases remained unmatched. The CDR3 contains 14 residues.

The chain has TRBV9 and TRBJ2-3, with 10 positions matching TRBD2. Looked up from germline, CDR1 is SGDLS and CDR2 is YYNGEE. CDR3 length: 16 amino acids. The junction had 1 base not matched to a gene; V was cut back by 0 bases and J by 0 bases. The CDR3 DNA reads as TGTGCCAGCAGCGTAGTTAGCGGGGGGAGCACAGATACGCAGTATTTT. Translated, it gives CASSVVSGGSTDTQYF.

This sequence joins TRBV7-6 and TRBJ1-2, with 9 bases that match TRBD1. This CDR3 spans 14 amino acids. Germline CDR1 reads SGHVS; CDR2 reads FNYEAQ. With V trimmed by 6 bases and J by 5 bases, 7 bases remained unmatched. The CDR3 nucleotides are TGTGCCAGCAGTCAAATGACAGGGGGATATGGCTACACCTTC. Translating it yields CASSQMTGGYGYTF.

V usage is TRBV9 and J usage is TRBJ2-5, with D perhaps TRBD2 (7 bases). Per germline, CDR1 SGDLS and CDR2 YYNGEE. The CDR3 runs to 14 residues. The V end was cut by 4 bases, the J end by 3 bases, with 13 bases between. The CDR3 spells CASSKGGVEETQYF. The CDR3 coding sequence is TGTGCCAGCAGCAAAGGGGGGGTAGAAGAGACCCAGTACTTC.

Here the CDR3 DNA reads TGTGCCACCAGCAGAGAAAGTCTGACATTTTCCTACGAGCAGTACTTC. Translated, it gives CATSRESLTFSYEQYF. The chain couples TRBV15 to TRBJ2-7; no definite D call. V was shortened by 0 bases and J by 1 base, with 13 bases between the two germline ends. CDR1 LNHNV and CDR2 YYDKDF come from the germline V gene (reference sequence). There are 16 residues in the CDR3. The full variable domain, in which reference TRBV15 and TRBJ2-7 provide the parts outside the CDR3, is DAMVIQNPRYQVTQFGKPVTLSCSQTLNHNVMYWYQQKSSQAPKLLFHYYDKDFNNEADTPDNFQSRRPNTSFCFLDIRSPGLGDTAMYLCATSRESLTFSYEQYFGPGTRLTVT.

The rearrangement links TRBV25-1 to TRBJ1-2; unclear D gene. Per the germline V gene, CDR1 is MGHDK and CDR2 is SYGVNS. Trimming took 6 bases from V and 2 from J, leaving 13 bases between them. There are 14 residues in the CDR3. CDR3 DNA sequence: TGTGCCAGCAGGGCGGACGGGCGAAACTATGGCTACACCTTC. Its protein product is CASRADGRNYGYTF.

This chain joins TRBV30 and TRBJ2-7; 8 nucleotides match TRBD2. V was pared by 0 bases and J by 6 bases, with 4 bases of the junction left unmatched. This CDR3 region has 13 residues. CDR1 is GTSNPN, CDR2 SVGIG, per germline (reference sequence). The chain's CDR3 is CAWSVVAGIEQYF. The CDR3 bases are TGTGCCTGGAGTGTCGTAGCGGGAATCGAGCAGTACTTC.

The chain combines TRBV5-4 with TRBJ2-7; TRBD2 agrees at 7 bases. The J segment lost 0 bases and the V segment lost 1 base, leaving 7 bases of the junction unmatched. Germline values: CDR1 SGHNT, CDR2 YYREEE (reference sequence). There are 16 residues in the CDR3. The CDR3 DNA reads TGTGCCAGCAGCTTGCCCAGCGGGACGAGCTCCTACGAGCAGTACTTC. Translating it yields CASSLPSGTSSYEQYF.

The J gene is TRBJ2-7, the V gene TRBV5-1; D remains ambiguous. Trimming left V 1 base short and J 0 bases short, with 8 bases between. Germline values: CDR1 SGHRS, CDR2 YFSETQ. The CDR3 runs to 14 residues. The CDR3 loop reads CASSLIAISYEQYF. The CDR3 DNA reads TGCGCCAGCAGCTTGATTGCAATCTCCTACGAGCAGTACTTC.

The chain uses TRBV5-6 and TRBJ2-5; 7 positions match TRBD2. With V trimmed by 2 bases and J by 6 bases, 10 bases remained unmatched. Germline assignment: CDR1 SGHDT and CDR2 YYEEEE. The CDR3 loop spans 15 amino acids. The CDR3 is CASSLGRTSPQTQYF. As DNA, the CDR3 is TGTGCCAGCAGCTTAGGGCGGACTAGTCCACAGACCCAGTACTTC.

The chain employs TRBV14 and TRBJ2-1, with 8 bases fitting TRBD1. Unmatched junction bases numbered 6, after V lost 2 bases and J lost 0 bases. The CDR3 length is 17 residues. The germline V gene encodes CDR1 SGHDN and CDR2 FVKESK. The CDR3 DNA sequence: TGTGCCAGCAGCCAAACCAAGACAGGGGTCTCCTACAATGAGCAGTTCTTC. Translating it yields CASSQTKTGVSYNEQFF.

This chain uses TRBV5-1 with TRBJ2-3; D unclear. With 1 base removed from V and 4 bases from J, the gap between germline ends came to 16 bases. The germline CDR1 and CDR2 sequences are SGHRS and YFSETQ. The length of the CDR3 is 16 residues. CDR3 in amino acids: CASSLKVKGSADTQYF. In DNA, the CDR3 is TGCGCCAGCAGCTTGAAGGTTAAGGGATCGGCAGATACGCAGTATTTT.

The V call is TRBV5-4, the J call TRBJ2-3; TRBD2 aligns across 7 bases. The germline CDR1 and CDR2 sequences are SGHNT and YYREEE (reference sequence). The junction had 18 bases not matched to a gene; V was cut back by 4 bases and J by 4 bases. The CDR3 length is 18 residues. In nucleotides, the CDR3 is TGTGCCAGCAGCCCTCCTAGCGGAGTACCCCTGGGCGCAGATACGCAGTATTTT. It translates to CASSPPSGVPLGADTQYF.

The chain has TRBV6-1 and TRBJ1-1; D is perhaps TRBD1 (5 bases). The germline V gene encodes CDR1 MNHNS and CDR2 SASEGT. V was pared by 6 bases and J by 1 base, with 12 bases between. The CDR3 totals 14 residues. The CDR3 DNA is TGTGCCAGCAGATGGCGGGGCCCGAACACTGAAGCTTTCTTT. Translation: CASRWRGPNTEAFF.

V gene TRBV5-1 combines with J gene TRBJ1-1; the D gene is possibly TRBD1 (5 bases). CDR3 size: 13 residues. V was shortened by 0 bases and J by 5 bases, with 8 bases between the two germline ends. The germline gives CDR1 SGHRS, CDR2 YFSETQ. CDR3 loop: CASSLAGKTEAFF. For the CDR3, the DNA is TGCGCCAGCAGCTTGGCAGGGAAAACTGAAGCTTTCTTT. Combining the CDR3 with reference TRBV5-1 and TRBJ1-1 gives the whole variable domain KAGVTQTPRYLIKTRGQQVTLSCSPISGHRSVSWYQQTPGQGLQFLFEYFSETQRNKGNFPGRFSGRQFSNSRSEMNVSTLELGDSALYLCASSLAGKTEAFFGQGTRLTVV.

Turning to this clone: It is unclear where the CDR3 begins or ends on the DNA, so no DNA is shown, and the CDR3 is as TCRdb lists it. The chain recombines TRBV21-1 with TRBJ2-2; TRBD1 reflects the table's D call only, with no check against the DNA. TRBV21-1 corresponds to a pseudogene. The length of the CDR3 is 15 amino acids, counting both ends. The CDR3 here is CASSFAGGNTGELFF.

The V call is TRBV28, the J call TRBJ1-5; 10 nucleotides align to TRBD1. The CDR3 runs to 16 residues. Germline V gene sequence: CDR1 MDHEN, CDR2 SYDVKM. Trimming took 4 bases from V and 2 from J; bases not matched to a gene: 5. The CDR3 loop is CASSSAGTGGNQPQHF. DNA of the CDR3: TGTGCCAGCAGTTCTGCCGGGACAGGGGGCAATCAGCCCCAGCATTTT.

Turning to this clone: The sample holds other DNA sequences that translate to the same CDR3. The chain uses TRBV9 and TRBJ2-5, with D uncertain. Trimming cost V 0 bases and J 2 bases, with 5 bases left between them. CDR3 length: 13 residues. Germline V lookup: CDR1 SGDLS, CDR2 YYNGEE. The CDR3 here is CASSVGGQETQYF. The CDR3 region has the DNA TGTGCCAGCAGCGTAGGGGGTCAAGAGACCCAGTACTTC.

The rearrangement uses TRBV18 and TRBJ2-5; TRBD1 is a possible D gene (8 bases). The V and J ends lost 0 bases and 5 bases respectively, with 19 bases between them. The CDR3 consists of 17 residues. The germline V gene encodes CDR1 KGHSH and CDR2 LQKENI. The CDR3 DNA reads TGTGCCAGCTCACCACCGGAAATTGGACAGGGAGGGGAGACCCAGTACTTC. Translating gives CASSPPEIGQGGETQYF.

CDR3 nucleotide sequence: TGTGCCAGCAGTTTCGGGACTAGCGGATCTTGGAGGGAGACCCAGTACTTC. Encoded protein: CASSFGTSGSWRETQYF. This chain links TRBV28 with TRBJ2-5; 11 bases match TRBD2. Trimming removed 3 bases from V and 5 bases from J; junction bases left unmatched: 11. CDR1 is MDHEN and CDR2 is SYDVKM in the germline V gene. This CDR3 spans 17 amino acids.

J is TRBJ2-7 and V is TRBV2, with a tentative D call TRBD1 (6 bases). The germline V gene encodes CDR1 SNHLY and CDR2 FYNNEI. The CDR3 is made up of 13 amino acids. Trimming took 7 bases from V and 3 from J, leaving 13 bases between them. For the CDR3, the DNA is TGTGCCAGCACAGGGGATTATTACTACGAGCAGTACTTC. It codes for CASTGDYYYEQYF.

The chain employs TRBV4-3 and TRBJ2-3; D remains unclear. V was trimmed by 4 bases and J by 5 bases, leaving 10 bases between them. Germline lookup yields CDR1 LGHNA and CDR2 YSLEER. This CDR3 region has 13 residues. CDR3 sequence (DNA): TGCGCCAGCAGCCCTCAGCCGGGAGATACGCAGTATTTT. The encoded protein is CASSPQPGDTQYF.